This TCR beta chain was retrieved from a study of T-cell memory formation after mild COVID-19. CDR1 is SEHNR, CDR2 FQNEAQ, per germline (reference sequence). Trimming removed 3 bases at V and 6 bases at J, with 6 bases between. The CDR3 is made up of 12 amino acids. This clonotype appeared many times. Its target is not known. Study outcomes and limitations: Several responding clones turned up in pre-infection memory, indicating that cross-reactive memory may have taken part. Contracting clones localized mainly to CM and EM when CD4+ and mainly to EMRA when CD8+.

It was 5'RACE with constant-segment primers that produced the TCR alpha and TCR beta cDNA libraries, which carried sample barcodes and UMIs. A single record per CDR3 protein comes from TCRdb applying MiXCR to the 5' RACE reads. This table holds about 120,000 distinct CDR3 sequences, approximately 15% found once. Sequenced: PBMCs or a T cell subset sorted from them (not recorded which). The clonotype originates from an adult woman who had mild COVID-19 (a few samples of this study predate the infection). Cell type and time point are not known. V and J are TRBV7-9 and TRBJ2-1; TRBD2 might be the D (5 bases). DNA of the CDR3: TGTGCCAGCAGCTTGGAGGTCAATGAGCAGTTCTTC. Translation gives CASSLEVNEQFF.